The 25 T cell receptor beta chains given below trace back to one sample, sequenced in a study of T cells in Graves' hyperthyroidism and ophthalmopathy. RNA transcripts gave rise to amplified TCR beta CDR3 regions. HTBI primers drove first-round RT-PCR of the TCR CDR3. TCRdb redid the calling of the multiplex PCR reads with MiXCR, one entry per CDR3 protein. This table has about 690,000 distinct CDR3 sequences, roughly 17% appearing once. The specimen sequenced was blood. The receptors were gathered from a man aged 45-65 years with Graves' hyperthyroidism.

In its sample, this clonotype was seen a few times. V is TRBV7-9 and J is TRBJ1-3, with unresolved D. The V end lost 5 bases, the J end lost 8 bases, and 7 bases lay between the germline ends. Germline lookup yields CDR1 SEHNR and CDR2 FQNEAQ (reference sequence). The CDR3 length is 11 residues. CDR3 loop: CASSARYTIYF. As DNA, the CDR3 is TGTGCCAGCAGCGCCCGGTACACCATATATTTT.

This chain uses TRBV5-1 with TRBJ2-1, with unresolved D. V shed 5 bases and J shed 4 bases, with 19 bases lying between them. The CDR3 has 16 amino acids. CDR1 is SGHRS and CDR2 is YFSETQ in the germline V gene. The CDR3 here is CASSTQTRGAYNEQFF. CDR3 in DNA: TGCGCCAGCAGTACCCAAACAAGAGGAGCTTACAATGAGCAGTTCTTC.

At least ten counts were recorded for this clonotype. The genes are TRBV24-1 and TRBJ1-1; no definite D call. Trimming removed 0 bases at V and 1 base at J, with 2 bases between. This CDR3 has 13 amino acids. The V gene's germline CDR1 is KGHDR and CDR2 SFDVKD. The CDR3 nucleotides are TGTGCCACCAGTGATTTGGAGAACACTGAAGCTTTCTTT. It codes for CATSDLENTEAFF.

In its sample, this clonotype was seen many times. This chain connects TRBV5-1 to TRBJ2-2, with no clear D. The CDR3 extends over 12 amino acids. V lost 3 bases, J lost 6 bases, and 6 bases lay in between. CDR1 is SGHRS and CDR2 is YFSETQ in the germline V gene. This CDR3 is CASSSRPGELFF. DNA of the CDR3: TGCGCCAGCAGCTCGCGTCCCGGGGAGCTGTTTTTT.

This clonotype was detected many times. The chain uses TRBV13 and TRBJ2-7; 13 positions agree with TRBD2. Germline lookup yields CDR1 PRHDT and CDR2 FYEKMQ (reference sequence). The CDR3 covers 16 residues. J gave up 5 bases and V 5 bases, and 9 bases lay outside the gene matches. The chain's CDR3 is CASSQLTSGRIHEQYF. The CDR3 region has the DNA TGTGCCAGCAGCCAGTTGACTAGCGGGAGGATACACGAGCAGTACTTC.

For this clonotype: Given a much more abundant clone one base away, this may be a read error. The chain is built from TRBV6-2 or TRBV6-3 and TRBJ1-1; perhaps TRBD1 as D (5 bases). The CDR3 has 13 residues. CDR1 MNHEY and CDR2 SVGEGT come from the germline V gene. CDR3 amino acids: CASSAVLDTGAFF. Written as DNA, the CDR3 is TGTGCCAGCAGTGCGGTGCTGGACACTGGAGCTTTCTTT.

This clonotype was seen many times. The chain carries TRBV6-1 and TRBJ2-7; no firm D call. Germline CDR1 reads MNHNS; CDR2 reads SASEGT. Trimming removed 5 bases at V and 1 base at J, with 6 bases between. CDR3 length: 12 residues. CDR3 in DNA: TGTGCCAGCAGTCCGATTTCCTACGAGCAGTACTTC. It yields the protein CASSPISYEQYF.

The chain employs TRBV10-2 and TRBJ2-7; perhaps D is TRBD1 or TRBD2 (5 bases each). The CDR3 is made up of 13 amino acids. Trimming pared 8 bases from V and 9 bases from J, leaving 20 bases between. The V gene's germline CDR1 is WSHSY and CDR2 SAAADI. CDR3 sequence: CASPEAGTYRQYF. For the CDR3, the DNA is TGCGCCAGCCCTGAGGCAGGGACCTACAGGCAGTACTTC.

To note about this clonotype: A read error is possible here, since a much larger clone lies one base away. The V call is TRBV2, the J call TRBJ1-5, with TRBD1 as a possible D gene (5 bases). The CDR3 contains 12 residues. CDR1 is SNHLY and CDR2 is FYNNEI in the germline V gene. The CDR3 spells CDSNSGDQPQHF. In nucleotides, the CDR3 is TGTGACAGCAACTCGGGGGATCAGCCCCAGCATTTT.

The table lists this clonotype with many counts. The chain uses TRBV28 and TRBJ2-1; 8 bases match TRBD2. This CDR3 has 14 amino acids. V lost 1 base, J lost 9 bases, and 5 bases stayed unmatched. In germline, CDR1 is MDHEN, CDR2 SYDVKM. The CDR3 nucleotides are TGTGCCAGCAGTTTATTCCGGGAGGGTATTGAGCAGTTCTTC. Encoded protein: CASSLFREGIEQFF.

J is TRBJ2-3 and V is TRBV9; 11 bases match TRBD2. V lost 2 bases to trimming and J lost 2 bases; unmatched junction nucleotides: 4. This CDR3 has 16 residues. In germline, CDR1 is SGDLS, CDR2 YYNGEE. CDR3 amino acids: CASSVGTSGYTDTQYF. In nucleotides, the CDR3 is TGTGCCAGCAGCGTGGGGACTAGCGGATACACAGATACGCAGTATTTT. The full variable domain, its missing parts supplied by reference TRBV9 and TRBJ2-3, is DSGVTQTPKHLITATGQRVTLRCSPRSGDLSVYWYQQSLDQGLQFLIQYYNGEERAKGNILERFSAQQFPDLHSELNLSSLELGDSALYFCASSVGTSGYTDTQYFGPGTRLTVL.

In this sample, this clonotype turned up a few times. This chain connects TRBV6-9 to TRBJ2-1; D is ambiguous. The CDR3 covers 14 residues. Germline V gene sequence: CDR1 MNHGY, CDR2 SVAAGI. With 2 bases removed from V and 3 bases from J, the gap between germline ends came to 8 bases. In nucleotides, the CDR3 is TGTGCCAGCAGTTATGTAGACCGCTACAATGAGCAGTTCTTC. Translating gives CASSYVDRYNEQFF.

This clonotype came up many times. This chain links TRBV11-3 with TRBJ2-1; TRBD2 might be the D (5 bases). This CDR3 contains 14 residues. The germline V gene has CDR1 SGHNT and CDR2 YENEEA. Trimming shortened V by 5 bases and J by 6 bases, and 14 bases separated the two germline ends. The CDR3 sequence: CASSTDFFPNEQFF. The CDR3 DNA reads TGTGCCAGCAGCACGGACTTTTTCCCCAATGAGCAGTTCTTC.

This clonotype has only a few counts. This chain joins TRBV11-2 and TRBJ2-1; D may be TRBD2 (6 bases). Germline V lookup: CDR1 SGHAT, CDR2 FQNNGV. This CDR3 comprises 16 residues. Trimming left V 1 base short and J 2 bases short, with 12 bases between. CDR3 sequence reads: CASSLATSPPYNEQFF. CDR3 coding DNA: TGTGCCAGCAGCTTAGCCACTAGCCCTCCCTACAATGAGCAGTTCTTC.

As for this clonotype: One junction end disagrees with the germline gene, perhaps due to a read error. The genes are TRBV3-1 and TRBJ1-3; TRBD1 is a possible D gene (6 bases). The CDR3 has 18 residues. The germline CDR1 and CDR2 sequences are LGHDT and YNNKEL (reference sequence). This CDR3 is CASSEEDRQGSSGNTIYF. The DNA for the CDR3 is TGTGCCAGCAGCGAAGAGGACCGGCAGGGGAGCTCTGGAAACACCATATATTTT.

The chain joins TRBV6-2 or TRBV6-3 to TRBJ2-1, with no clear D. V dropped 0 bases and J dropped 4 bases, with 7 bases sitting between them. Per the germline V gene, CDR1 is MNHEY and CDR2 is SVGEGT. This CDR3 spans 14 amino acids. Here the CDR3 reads CASSYSPAYNEQFF. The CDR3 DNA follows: TGTGCCAGCAGTTACTCGCCAGCGTACAATGAGCAGTTCTTC.

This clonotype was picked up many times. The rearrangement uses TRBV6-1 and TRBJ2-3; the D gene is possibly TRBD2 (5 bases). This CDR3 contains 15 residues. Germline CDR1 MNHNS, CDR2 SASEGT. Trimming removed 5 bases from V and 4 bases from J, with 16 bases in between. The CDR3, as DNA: TGTGCCAGCAGTAAACTAGAGGCTGGAGCAGATACGCAGTATTTT. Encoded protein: CASSKLEAGADTQYF.

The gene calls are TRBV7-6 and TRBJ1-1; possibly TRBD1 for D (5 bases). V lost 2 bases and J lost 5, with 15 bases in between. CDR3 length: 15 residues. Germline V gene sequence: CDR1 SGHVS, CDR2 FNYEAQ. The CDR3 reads CASSLNSGRRTEAFF. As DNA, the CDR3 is TGTGCCAGCAGCTTAAACTCAGGGCGGAGAACTGAAGCTTTCTTT.

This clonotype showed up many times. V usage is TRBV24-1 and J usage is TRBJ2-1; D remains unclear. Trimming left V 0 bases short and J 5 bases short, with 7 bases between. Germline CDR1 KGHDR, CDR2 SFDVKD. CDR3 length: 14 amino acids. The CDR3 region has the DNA TGTGCCACCAGTGATTTGCTCCGGGACAATGAGCAGTTCTTC. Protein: CATSDLLRDNEQFF.

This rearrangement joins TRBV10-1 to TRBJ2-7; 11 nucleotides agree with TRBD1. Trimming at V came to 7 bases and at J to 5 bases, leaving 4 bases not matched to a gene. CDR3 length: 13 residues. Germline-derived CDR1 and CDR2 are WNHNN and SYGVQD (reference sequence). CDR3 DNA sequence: TGCGCCAGCAAACCGGGACAGGGGGACGAGCAGTACTTC. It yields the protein CASKPGQGDEQYF.

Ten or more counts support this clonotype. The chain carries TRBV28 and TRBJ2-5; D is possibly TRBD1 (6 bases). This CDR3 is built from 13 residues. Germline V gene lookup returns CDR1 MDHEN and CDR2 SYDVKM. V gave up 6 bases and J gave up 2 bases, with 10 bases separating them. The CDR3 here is CASRGALQETQYF. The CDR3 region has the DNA TGTGCCAGCAGGGGGGCCCTACAAGAGACCCAGTACTTC.

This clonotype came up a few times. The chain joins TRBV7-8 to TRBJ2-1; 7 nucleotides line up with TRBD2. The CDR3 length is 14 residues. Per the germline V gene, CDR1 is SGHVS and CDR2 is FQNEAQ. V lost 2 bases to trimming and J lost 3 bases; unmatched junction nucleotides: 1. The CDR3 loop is CASSLQRDYNEQFF. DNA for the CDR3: TGTGCCAGCAGCTTACAGCGGGACTACAATGAGCAGTTCTTC.

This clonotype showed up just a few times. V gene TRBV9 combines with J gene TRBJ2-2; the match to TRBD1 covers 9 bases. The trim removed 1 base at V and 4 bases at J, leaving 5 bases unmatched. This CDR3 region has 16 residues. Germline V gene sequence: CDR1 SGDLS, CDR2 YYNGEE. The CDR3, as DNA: TGTGCCAGCAGCGTAACCACAGGGGGCGTCACCGGGGAGCTGTTTTTT. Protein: CASSVTTGGVTGELFF.

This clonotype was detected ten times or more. CDR3 DNA: TGTGCCAGTAGTACTACCCTGAACACTGAAGCTTTCTTT. It codes for CASSTTLNTEAFF. The chain has TRBV11-2 and TRBJ1-1, with D unclear. CDR1 is SGHAT and CDR2 is FQNNGV in the germline V gene. V was shortened by 9 bases and J by 0 bases, with 11 bases between the two germline ends. The CDR3 contains 13 residues.

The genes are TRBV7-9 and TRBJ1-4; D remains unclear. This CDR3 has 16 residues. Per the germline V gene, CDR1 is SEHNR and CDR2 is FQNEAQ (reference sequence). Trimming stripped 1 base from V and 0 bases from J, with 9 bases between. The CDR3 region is CASSLGRQATNEKLFF. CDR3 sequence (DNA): TGTGCCAGCAGCTTAGGGAGACAAGCAACTAATGAAAAACTGTTTTTT. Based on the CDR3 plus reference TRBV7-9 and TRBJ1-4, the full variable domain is DTGVSQNPRHKITKRGQNVTFRCDPISEHNRLYWYRQTLGQGPEFLTYFQNEAQLEKSRLLSDRFSAERPKGSFSTLEIQRTEQGDSAMYLCASSLGRQATNEKLFFGSGTQLSVL.